Sequencing of this T cell receptor (beta chain) was carried out in a study of T cells after yellow fever vaccination. Trimming pared 4 bases from V and 5 bases from J, leaving 26 bases between. The CDR3 runs to 18 residues. Germline CDR1 and CDR2: MNHEY and SVGAGI. TCRdb itself ran the 5' RACE reads through MiXCR, one entry per CDR3 protein. The data contain some 160,000 distinct CDR3 sequences, approximately 9.7% of them singletons. Sequencing used CD8+ T cells sorted from PBMCs, obtained 45 days after the yellow fever booster vaccination. This clonotype was sampled from a man in his late teens or twenties who received the YFV17D yellow fever vaccine. The rearrangement uses TRBV6-5 and TRBJ1-1; perhaps TRBD1 as D (5 bases). CDR3 loop: CASSSPGRQGSLLTEAFF. The CDR3 DNA sequence: TGTGCCAGCAGTTCCCCCGGGAGGCAGGGATCATTATTGACTGAAGCTTTCTTT.